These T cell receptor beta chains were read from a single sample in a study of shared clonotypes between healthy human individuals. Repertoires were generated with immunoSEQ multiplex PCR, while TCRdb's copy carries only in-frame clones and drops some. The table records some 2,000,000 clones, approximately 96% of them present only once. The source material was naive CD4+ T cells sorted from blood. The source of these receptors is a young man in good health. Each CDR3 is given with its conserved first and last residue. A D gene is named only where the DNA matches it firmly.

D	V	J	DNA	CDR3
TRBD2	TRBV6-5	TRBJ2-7	TGTGCCAGCAGTGGCGCCGGCGGGAGGTTTAACGAGCAGTACTTC	CASSGAGGRFNEQYF
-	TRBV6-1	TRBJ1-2	TGTGCCAGCAGTGTACAGGGAGGCTATGGCTACACCTTC	CASSVQGGYGYTF
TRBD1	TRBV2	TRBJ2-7	TGTGCCAGTACCCCCCGGGACAGGGGGGCCAAAAGCTCCTACGAGCAGTACTTC	CASTPRDRGAKSSYEQYF
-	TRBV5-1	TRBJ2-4	TGCGCCAGCAGCTCCCCGGGCAAGGTTCAGTACTTC	CASSSPGKVQYF
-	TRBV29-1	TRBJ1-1	TGCAGCGTGAATAGGGGGGACACTGAAGCTTTCTTT	CSVNRGDTEAFF
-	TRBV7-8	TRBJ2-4	TGTGCCAGCAGCATTGGATCGGACTTCTTAGCCAAAAACATTCAGTACTTC	CASSIGSDFLAKNIQYF
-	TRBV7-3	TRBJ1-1	TGTGCCAGCAGCGCGGCAGTGAACACTGAAGCTTTCTTT	CASSAAVNTEAFF
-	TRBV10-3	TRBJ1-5	TGTGCCATCAGTCGAGGGAGGGATCAGCCCCAGCATTTT	CAISRGRDQPQHF
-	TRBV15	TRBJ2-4	TGTGCCACCACGTCCTGGGACCTAGCCAAAAACATTCAGTACTTC	CATTSWDLAKNIQYF
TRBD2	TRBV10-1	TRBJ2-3	TGCGCCAGCAGTGATTTGTCTAGCGGGAGACGAGATACGCAGTATTTT	CASSDLSSGRRDTQYF
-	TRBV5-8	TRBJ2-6	TGTGCCAGCACCCCCTTGCCTGGGGCCAACGTCCTGACTTTC	CASTPLPGANVLTF
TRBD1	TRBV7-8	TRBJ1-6	TGTGCCAGCAGCCTAAGAGGTTCCAGGGGGATTAATTCACCCCTCCACTTT	CASSLRGSRGINSPLHF